This passage covers 29 T cell receptor beta chains from one sample sequenced in a study of blood T cell repertoires in COVID-19. Generated by immunoSEQ multiplex PCR, the TCRdb table keeps only in-frame clones and is missing some. The sample yields about 62,000 clones, approximately 90% seen once. The sample consisted of peripheral blood. The receptors here all came from a woman in her fifties or sixties with acute or convalescent COVID-19.

The rearrangement uses TRBV19 and TRBJ2-2; 9 bases align to TRBD1. Trimming took 7 bases from V and 4 from J; bases not matched to a gene: 10. The CDR3 contains 16 residues. Germline assignment: CDR1 LNHDA and CDR2 SQIVND (reference sequence). The CDR3, as DNA: TGTGCCAGTACCTTAGTTGGGACAGGGTTCACCGGGGAGCTGTTTTTT. It codes for CASTLVGTGFTGELFF.

This rearrangement joins TRBV6-5 to TRBJ1-5; 9 positions agree with TRBD1. The CDR3 covers 16 residues. Losses at the gene ends were 4 bases for V and 3 bases for J; bases not matched to a gene: 7. CDR1 is MNHEY, CDR2 SVGAGI, per germline. In DNA form, the CDR3 reads TGTGCCAGCAGTTTTCGACAGGGGGGTTACAATCAGCCCCAGCATTTT. Encoded protein: CASSFRQGGYNQPQHF.

This clone was counted only a few times. V gene TRBV11-2 combines with J gene TRBJ1-2; 7 nucleotides line up with TRBD1. This CDR3 is built from 16 residues. After removal of 0 bases from V and 2 bases from J, the junction contained 6 bases not matched to a gene. Germline assignment: CDR1 SGHAT and CDR2 FQNNGV. CDR3 residues: CASSLERGRGNYGYTF. For the CDR3, the DNA is TGTGCCAGCAGCTTAGAACGGGGCAGGGGGAACTATGGCTACACCTTC.

This clone has just one count. The V call is TRBV6-2 or TRBV6-3, the J call TRBJ2-3; no firm D call. This CDR3 comprises 14 residues. With 2 bases removed from V and 2 bases from J, the gap between germline ends came to 8 bases. Germline V gene sequence: CDR1 MNHEY, CDR2 SVGEGT. The CDR3 region has the DNA TGTGCCAGCAGTTACGTCCAACACACAGATACGCAGTATTTT. Protein sequence: CASSYVQHTDTQYF.

This clone has just one count. V and J are TRBV5-6 and TRBJ2-3; 9 nucleotides match TRBD1. The length of the CDR3 is 15 residues. V was clipped by 4 bases and J by 4 bases; unmatched bases: 7. Germline V CDR1 and CDR2: SGHDT, YYEEEE. The CDR3 region is CASSRAGQGSDTQYF. Here the CDR3 DNA reads TGTGCCAGCAGCCGGGCCGGACAGGGGTCAGATACGCAGTATTTT.

The chain uses TRBV19 and TRBJ2-7; a weak D match, TRBD1 (6 bases). Between the trimmed V and J ends, which lost 1 base and 2 bases, there was a span of 12 bases. Germline assignment: CDR1 LNHDA and CDR2 SQIVND (reference sequence). The CDR3 sequence is 15 residues long. The CDR3 nucleotides read TGTGCCAGTAGTATAGTCGACAGGCCTCCCTACGAGCAGTACGTC. As protein: CASSIVDRPPYEQYV.

V gene TRBV30 combines with J gene TRBJ1-1, with D possibly being TRBD1 (5 bases). V lost 0 bases and J lost 4, with 15 bases in between. Germline V CDR1 and CDR2: GTSNPN, SVGIG (reference sequence). This CDR3 has 15 residues. The DNA of the CDR3 is TGTGCCTGGAGTGTTACAGGACGGAAGGCCACTGAAGCTTTCTTT. Amino acid sequence: CAWSVTGRKATEAFF.

The V and J genes are TRBV19 and TRBJ1-1, with TRBD1 identical over 8 bases. The J segment lost 4 bases and the V segment lost 6 bases, leaving 7 bases of the junction unmatched. The CDR3 sequence is 14 residues long. Germline loops: CDR1 LNHDA, CDR2 SQIVND (reference sequence). The CDR3 here is CASSRTGQGTEAFF. CDR3 nucleotides: TGTGCCAGTAGCCGGACAGGGCAAGGCACTGAAGCTTTCTTT. The entire variable domain, with the rest obtained from reference TRBV19 and TRBJ1-1, is as follows: DGGITQSPKYLFRKEGQNVTLSCEQNLNHDAMYWYRQDPGQGLRLIYYSQIVNDFQKGDIAEGYSVSREKKESFPLTVTSAQKNPTAFYLCASSRTGQGTEAFFGQGTRLTVV.

This rearrangement joins TRBV9 to TRBJ1-3; TRBD1 matches at 8 bases. Losses at the gene ends were 3 bases for V and 3 bases for J; bases not matched to a gene: 5. The CDR3 is made up of 15 amino acids. CDR1 and CDR2 from the germline V gene are SGDLS and YYNGEE. CDR3 sequence reads: CASSARQGIGNTIYF. The CDR3 coding sequence is TGTGCCAGCAGCGCCAGACAGGGGATTGGAAACACCATATATTTT.

This clone occurred once. The CDR3 DNA follows: TGCGCCAGCAGCCGGACAGGGACTAGCACAGATACGCAGTATTTT. It translates to CASSRTGTSTDTQYF. This chain uses TRBV5-1 with TRBJ2-3; 8 bases are shared with TRBD1. V lost 4 bases to trimming and J lost 0 bases; unmatched junction nucleotides: 4. The CDR3 runs 15 residues. Germline values: CDR1 SGHRS, CDR2 YFSETQ.

This chain links TRBV9 with TRBJ2-5; 9 nucleotides match TRBD1. Germline lookup yields CDR1 SGDLS and CDR2 YYNGEE. J gave up 4 bases and V 0 bases, and 4 bases lay outside the gene matches. The CDR3 sequence is 15 residues long. The CDR3 DNA follows: TGTGCCAGCAGCGTAGACAGGGGGCGCGGAGAGACCCAGTACTTC. Its protein is CASSVDRGRGETQYF.

V and J are TRBV7-3 and TRBJ2-2; 9 positions agree with TRBD2. The V gene's germline CDR1 is SGHTA and CDR2 FQGTGA. V trimming: 3 bases; J trimming: 2 bases; junction bases outside the gene matches: 16. The CDR3 sequence is 20 residues long. In DNA, the CDR3 is TGTGCCAGCAGCTTTATTGGGGCCCCCGGACTAGCGACCAACACCGGGGAGCTGTTTTTT. This translates into CASSFIGAPGLATNTGELFF.

The gene calls are TRBV4-1 and TRBJ1-5; D is unresolved. V was trimmed by 1 base and J by 4 bases, leaving 11 bases between them. CDR1 and CDR2 from the germline V gene are MGHRA and YSYEKL. The CDR3 has 15 amino acids. The CDR3 sequence: CASSQGSGLNQPQHF. The CDR3 DNA reads TGCGCCAGCAGCCAAGGGAGCGGATTGAATCAGCCCCAGCATTTT.

The chain has TRBV19 and TRBJ2-4; the match to TRBD2 covers 15 bases. Trimming cost V 4 bases and J 6 bases; bases outside gene matches: 4. The CDR3 runs to 16 residues. Germline loops: CDR1 LNHDA, CDR2 SQIVND (reference sequence). CDR3 DNA sequence: TGTGCCAGTAGTAATCCGGGACTAGCGGGGGGAAACATTCAGTACTTC. It is translated as CASSNPGLAGGNIQYF.

This chain uses TRBV5-1 with TRBJ2-5, with 10 bases matching TRBD1. Germline values: CDR1 SGHRS, CDR2 YFSETQ. Trimming at V came to 4 bases and at J to 5 bases, leaving 5 bases not matched to a gene. This CDR3 spans 14 amino acids. CDR3 bases: TGCGCCAGCAGCGGGACAGGGGCGGGGGAGACCCAGTACTTC. This codes for CASSGTGAGETQYF.

This chain uses TRBV24-1 with TRBJ2-7, with D possibly being TRBD2 (5 bases). There are 17 residues in the CDR3. Germline loops: CDR1 KGHDR, CDR2 SFDVKD. Between the trimmed V and J ends, which lost 3 bases and 0 bases, there was a span of 17 bases. CDR3 DNA sequence: TGTGCCACCAGTGATGTCGGGGTTACATCCTACTCCTACGAGCAGTACGTC. It codes for CATSDVGVTSYSYEQYV.

The chain combines TRBV18 with TRBJ2-2, with 9 bases aligning to TRBD1. The junction had 4 bases not matched to a gene; V was cut back by 3 bases and J by 5 bases. This CDR3 contains 15 residues. The V gene's germline CDR1 is KGHSH and CDR2 LQKENI. CDR3 coding DNA: TGTGCCAGCTCACCCGGACAGGGGAGGACCGGGGAGCTGTTTTTT. Translating gives CASSPGQGRTGELFF.

This chain uses TRBV28 with TRBJ1-4, with 8 positions matching TRBD1. The germline CDR1 and CDR2 sequences are MDHEN and SYDVKM. V lost 4 bases to trimming and J lost 5 bases; unmatched junction nucleotides: 9. This CDR3 is 16 amino acids long. CDR3 residues: CASSSHGQGVNEKLFF. CDR3 nucleotide sequence: TGTGCCAGCAGTTCCCATGGACAGGGAGTAAATGAAAAACTGTTTTTT.

The V gene is TRBV2, the J gene TRBJ2-7, with D possibly TRBD1 on 6 matching bases. The V gene lost 8 bases and the J gene lost 3 bases, with 17 bases spanning the gap. There are 14 residues in the CDR3. CDR1 is SNHLY, CDR2 FYNNEI, per germline. The CDR3 region has the DNA TGTGCCAGCTCTCCGACAGGCCCAAACTACGAGCAGTACGTC. As protein: CASSPTGPNYEQYV.

V gene TRBV7-9 combines with J gene TRBJ2-1; D possibly corresponds to TRBD1 (6 bases). CDR3 length equals 14 residues. Between the trimmed V and J ends, which lost 3 bases and 10 bases, there was a span of 16 bases. CDR1 SEHNR and CDR2 FQNEAQ come from the germline V gene (reference sequence). The CDR3 DNA sequence: TGTGCCAGCAGCTTCCCCAGGAACACAGGGGAGCAGTTCTTC. Amino acids: CASSFPRNTGEQFF.

This chain uses TRBV28 with TRBJ1-1; D is uncertain. Germline values: CDR1 MDHEN, CDR2 SYDVKM. The CDR3 runs 14 residues. Deletions cut 10 bases from V and 3 bases from J, with 18 bases between. The CDR3 coding sequence is TGTGCCATCCAGTTACCCCCGGGAGACACTGAAGCTTTCTTT. It is translated as CAIQLPPGDTEAFF.

V and J are TRBV7-9 and TRBJ1-1; D is ambiguous. The CDR3 extends over 14 amino acids. Trimming left V 3 bases short and J 6 bases short, with 14 bases between. Per the germline V gene, CDR1 is SEHNR and CDR2 is FQNEAQ (reference sequence). Here the CDR3 DNA reads TGTGCCAGCAGCTTGGGAGTTAGTCTCTCTGAAGCTTTCTTT. The encoded protein is CASSLGVSLSEAFF.

The chain uses TRBV3-1 (or the pseudogene TRBV3-2) and TRBJ2-2; TRBD2 is a possible D gene (6 bases). Germline values: CDR1 LGHDT, CDR2 YNNKEL (reference sequence). Trimming removed 1 base at V and 5 bases at J, with 8 bases between. The CDR3 loop spans 14 amino acids. CDR3 sequence (DNA): TGTGCCAGCAGCCAAGTTGGAGGGACCGGGGAGCTGTTTTTT. It translates to CASSQVGGTGELFF.

This clone occurred a few times. One end of the junction fails to match germline, which may point to a read error. This chain connects TRBV4-1 to TRBJ2-2; maybe TRBD2 (6 bases). Germline assignment: CDR1 MGHRA and CDR2 YSYEKL. The CDR3 totals 13 residues. The CDR3 nucleotides read TGCGCCAGCAGCCAAGAAGGACTCGGGGGGCTGTTTTTT. Protein product: CASSQEGLGGLFF.

The gene calls are TRBV19 and TRBJ2-5; no clear D. V lost 5 bases and J 2 bases, leaving 9 bases between the germline ends. This CDR3 spans 13 amino acids. In germline, CDR1 is LNHDA, CDR2 SQIVND (reference sequence). In DNA, the CDR3 is TGTGCCAGTAGTCTCGCAGTTCAAGAGACCCAGTACTTC. Amino acid sequence: CASSLAVQETQYF.

This clone showed up just a few times. The same CDR3 can be traced to other DNA sequences in this sample. V and J are TRBV27 and TRBJ1-2; the D gene is possibly TRBD1 (6 bases). V gave up 7 bases and J gave up 8 bases, with 14 bases separating them. CDR1 and CDR2 (germline): MNHEY, SMNVEV (reference sequence). CDR3 length equals 12 residues. The CDR3 sequence is CASKGGGRGYTF. In DNA, the CDR3 is TGTGCCAGCAAGGGAGGGGGAAGAGGCTACACCTTC.

The chain recombines TRBV28 with TRBJ1-1, with D uncertain. The V end was cut by 7 bases, the J end by 9 bases, with 12 bases between. CDR3 size: 11 residues. Per germline, CDR1 MDHEN and CDR2 SYDVKM. The CDR3 DNA reads TGTGCCAGCAACTCTGGAGTGAAAGCTTTCTTT. It encodes CASNSGVKAFF.

The table lists this clone with a few counts. This rearrangement joins TRBV5-1 to TRBJ2-3; D is uncertain. CDR3 length equals 16 residues. The ends were cut back, 3 bases at V and 6 bases at J, with 20 bases in the middle. Per the germline V gene, CDR1 is SGHRS and CDR2 is YFSETQ. The CDR3 nucleotides are TGCGCCAGCAGCTACGCCTTAGAGGCCCCGATGGATACGCAGTATTTT. It codes for CASSYALEAPMDTQYF.

V gene TRBV3-1 (or the pseudogene TRBV3-2) combines with J gene TRBJ1-2; D remains unclear. Germline loops: CDR1 LGHDT, CDR2 YNNKEL (reference sequence). This CDR3 contains 12 residues. V was cut by 4 bases and J by 8 bases, with 11 bases left in between. For the CDR3, the DNA is TGTGCCAGCAGCCCTCGTCCGGGAGGCTACACCTTC. The encoded protein is CASSPRPGGYTF.